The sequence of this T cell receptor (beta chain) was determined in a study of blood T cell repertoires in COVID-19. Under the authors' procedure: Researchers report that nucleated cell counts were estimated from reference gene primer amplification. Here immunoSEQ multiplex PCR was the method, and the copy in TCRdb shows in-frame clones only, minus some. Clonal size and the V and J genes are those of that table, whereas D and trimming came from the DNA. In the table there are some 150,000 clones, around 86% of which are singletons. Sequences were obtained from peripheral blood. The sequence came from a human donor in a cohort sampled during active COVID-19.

CDR3 bases: TGCAGCGTTGAAAGGGGTGCCTACGAGCAGTACTTC. This translates into CSVERGAYEQYF. This rearrangement joins TRBV29-1 to TRBJ2-7, with a possible D match to TRBD1 (5 bases). The CDR3 consists of 12 residues. V was pared by 2 bases and J by 2 bases, with 7 bases between. Germline CDR1 is SQVTM and CDR2 is ANQGSEA.